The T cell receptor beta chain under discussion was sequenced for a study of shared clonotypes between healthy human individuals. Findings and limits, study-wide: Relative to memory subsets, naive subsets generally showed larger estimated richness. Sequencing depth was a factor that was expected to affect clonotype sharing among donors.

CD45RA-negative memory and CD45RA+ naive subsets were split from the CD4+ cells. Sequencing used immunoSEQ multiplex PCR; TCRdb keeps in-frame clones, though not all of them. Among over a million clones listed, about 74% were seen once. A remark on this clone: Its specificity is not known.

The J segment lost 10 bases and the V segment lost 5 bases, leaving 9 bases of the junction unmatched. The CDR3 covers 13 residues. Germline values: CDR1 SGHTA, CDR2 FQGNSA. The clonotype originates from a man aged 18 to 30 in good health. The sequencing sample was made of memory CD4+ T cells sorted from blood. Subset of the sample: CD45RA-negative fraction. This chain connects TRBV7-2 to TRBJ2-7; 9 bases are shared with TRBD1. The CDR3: CASSPGTGNRQYF. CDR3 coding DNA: TGTGCCAGCAGCCCCGGGACAGGGAATCGACAGTACTTC. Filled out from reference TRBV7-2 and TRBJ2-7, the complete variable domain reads GAGVSQSPSNKVTEKGKDVELRCDPISGHTALYWYRQSLGQGLEFLIYFQGNSAPDKSGLPSDRFSAERTGGSVSTLTIQRTQQEDSAVYLCASSPGTGNRQYFGPGTRLTVT.